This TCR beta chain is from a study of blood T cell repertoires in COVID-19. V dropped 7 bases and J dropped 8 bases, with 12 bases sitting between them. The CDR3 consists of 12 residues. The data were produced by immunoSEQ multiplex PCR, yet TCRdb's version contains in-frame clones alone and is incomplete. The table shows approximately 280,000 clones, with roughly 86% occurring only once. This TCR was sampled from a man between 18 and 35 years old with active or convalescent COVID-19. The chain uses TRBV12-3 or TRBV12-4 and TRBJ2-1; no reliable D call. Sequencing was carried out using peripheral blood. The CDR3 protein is CASTNNNHEQFF. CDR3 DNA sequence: TGTGCCAGCACCAACAACAACCATGAGCAGTTCTTC.